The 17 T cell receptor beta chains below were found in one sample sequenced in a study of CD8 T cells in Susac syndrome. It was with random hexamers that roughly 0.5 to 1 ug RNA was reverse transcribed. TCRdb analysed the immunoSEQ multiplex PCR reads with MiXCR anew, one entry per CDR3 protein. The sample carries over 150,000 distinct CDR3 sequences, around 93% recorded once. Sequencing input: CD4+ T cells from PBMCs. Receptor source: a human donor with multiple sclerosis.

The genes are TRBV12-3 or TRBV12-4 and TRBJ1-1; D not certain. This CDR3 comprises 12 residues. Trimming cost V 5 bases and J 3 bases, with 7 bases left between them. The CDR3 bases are TGTGCCAGCAGTCCGGCCCACACTGAAGCTTTCTTT. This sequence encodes CASSPAHTEAFF.

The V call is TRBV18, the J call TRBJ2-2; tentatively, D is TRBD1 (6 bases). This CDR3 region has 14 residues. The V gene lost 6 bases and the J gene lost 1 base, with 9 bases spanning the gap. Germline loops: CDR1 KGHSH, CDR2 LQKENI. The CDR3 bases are TGTGCCAGCTCTGTGGGACAGAACACCGGGGAGCTGTTTTTT. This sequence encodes CASSVGQNTGELFF.

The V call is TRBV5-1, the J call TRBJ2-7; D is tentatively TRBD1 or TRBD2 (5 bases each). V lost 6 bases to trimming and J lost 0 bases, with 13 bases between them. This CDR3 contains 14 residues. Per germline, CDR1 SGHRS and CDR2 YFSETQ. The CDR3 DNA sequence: TGCGCCAGCAACCCGGGGACGATCTCCTACGAGCAGTACTTC. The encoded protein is CASNPGTISYEQYF.

Written as DNA, the CDR3 is TGTGCCAGCAGGGGGACAGGTCTGGGGACCCAGTACTTC. Its protein product is CASRGTGLGTQYF. The V gene is TRBV12-3 or TRBV12-4, the J gene TRBJ2-5, with TRBD1 identical over 8 bases. Trimming at V came to 6 bases and at J to 7 bases, leaving 7 bases not matched to a gene. There are 13 residues in the CDR3.

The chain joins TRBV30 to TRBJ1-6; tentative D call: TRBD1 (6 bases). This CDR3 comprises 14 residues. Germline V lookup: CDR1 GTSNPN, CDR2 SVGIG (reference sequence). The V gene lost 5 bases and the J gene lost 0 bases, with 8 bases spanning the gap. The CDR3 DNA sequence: TGTGCCTGGCAGGGGAGCTCCTATAATTCACCCCTCCACTTT. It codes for CAWQGSSYNSPLHF.

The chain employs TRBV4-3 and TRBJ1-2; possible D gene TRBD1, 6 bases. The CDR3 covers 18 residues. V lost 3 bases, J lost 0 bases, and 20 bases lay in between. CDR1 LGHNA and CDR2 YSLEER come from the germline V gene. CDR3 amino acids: CASSQQGGYGETNYGYTF. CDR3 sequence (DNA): TGCGCCAGCAGCCAGCAAGGGGGGTATGGGGAAACTAACTATGGCTACACCTTC.

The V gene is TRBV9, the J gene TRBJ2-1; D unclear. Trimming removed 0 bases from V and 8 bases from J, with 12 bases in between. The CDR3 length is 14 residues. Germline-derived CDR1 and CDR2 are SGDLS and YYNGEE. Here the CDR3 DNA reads TGTGCCAGCAGCGTAGGGGTCGGTTGGGATGAGCAGTTCTTC. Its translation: CASSVGVGWDEQFF.

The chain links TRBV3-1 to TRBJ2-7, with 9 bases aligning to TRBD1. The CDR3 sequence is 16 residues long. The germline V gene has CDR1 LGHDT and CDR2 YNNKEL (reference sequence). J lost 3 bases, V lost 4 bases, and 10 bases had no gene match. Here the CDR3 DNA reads TGTGCCAGCAGCCTTAACGGACAGGGGCCTTACTACGAGCAGTACTTC. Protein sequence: CASSLNGQGPYYEQYF.

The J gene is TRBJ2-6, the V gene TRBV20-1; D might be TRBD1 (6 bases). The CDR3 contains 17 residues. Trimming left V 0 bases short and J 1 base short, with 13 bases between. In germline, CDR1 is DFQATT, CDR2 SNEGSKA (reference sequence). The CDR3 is CSARETGYRSGANVLTF. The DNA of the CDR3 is TGCAGTGCTAGAGAGACAGGTTATCGTTCTGGGGCCAACGTCCTGACTTTC.

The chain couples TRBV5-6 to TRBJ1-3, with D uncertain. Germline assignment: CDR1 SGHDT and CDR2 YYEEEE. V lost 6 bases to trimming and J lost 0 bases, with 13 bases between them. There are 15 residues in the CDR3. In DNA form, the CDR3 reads TGTGCCAGCACTCTGGAGGCCTTCTCTGGAAACACCATATATTTT. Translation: CASTLEAFSGNTIYF.

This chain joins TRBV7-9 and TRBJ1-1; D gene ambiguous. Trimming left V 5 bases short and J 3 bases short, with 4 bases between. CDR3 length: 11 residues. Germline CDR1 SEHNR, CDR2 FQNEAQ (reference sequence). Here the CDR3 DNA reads TGTGCCAGCAGCCCCGACACTGAAGCTTTCTTT. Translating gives CASSPDTEAFF.

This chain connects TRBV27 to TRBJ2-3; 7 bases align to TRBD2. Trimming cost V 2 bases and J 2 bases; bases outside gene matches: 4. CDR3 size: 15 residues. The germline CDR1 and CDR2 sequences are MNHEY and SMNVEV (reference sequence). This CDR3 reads CASSLRSGDTDTQYF. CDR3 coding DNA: TGTGCCAGCAGTTTAAGAAGCGGGGACACAGATACGCAGTATTTT.

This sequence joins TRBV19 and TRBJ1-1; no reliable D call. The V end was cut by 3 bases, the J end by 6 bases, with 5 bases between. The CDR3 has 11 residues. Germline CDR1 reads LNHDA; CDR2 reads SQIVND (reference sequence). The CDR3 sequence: CASSMVAEAFF. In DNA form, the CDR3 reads TGTGCCAGTAGTATGGTCGCTGAAGCTTTCTTT.

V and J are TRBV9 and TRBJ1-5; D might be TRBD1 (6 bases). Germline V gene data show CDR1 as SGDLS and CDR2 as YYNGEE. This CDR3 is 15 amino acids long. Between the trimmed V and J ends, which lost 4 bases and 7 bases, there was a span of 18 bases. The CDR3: CASSIEGGPGQPQHF. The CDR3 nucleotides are TGTGCCAGCAGCATCGAGGGGGGGCCCGGGCAGCCCCAGCATTTT.

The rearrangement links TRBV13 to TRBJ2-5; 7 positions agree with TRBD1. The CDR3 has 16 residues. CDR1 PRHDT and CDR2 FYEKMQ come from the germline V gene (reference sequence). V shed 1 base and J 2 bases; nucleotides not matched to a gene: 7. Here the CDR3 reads CASSLDQGTAQETQYF. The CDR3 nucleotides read TGTGCCAGCAGCTTAGACCAAGGGACAGCTCAAGAGACCCAGTACTTC.

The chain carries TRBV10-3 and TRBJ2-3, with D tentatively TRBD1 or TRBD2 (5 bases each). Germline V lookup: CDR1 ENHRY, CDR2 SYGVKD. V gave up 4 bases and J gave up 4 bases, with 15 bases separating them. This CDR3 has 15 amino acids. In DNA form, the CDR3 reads TGTGCCATCAGTGGGGTCCCGAGGGGCCCAGATACGCAGTATTTT. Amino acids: CAISGVPRGPDTQYF.

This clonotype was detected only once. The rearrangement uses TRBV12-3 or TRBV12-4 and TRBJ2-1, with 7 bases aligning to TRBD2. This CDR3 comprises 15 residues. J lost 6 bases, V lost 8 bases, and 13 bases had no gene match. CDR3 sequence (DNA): TGTGCCAGCGAACCCCCCCGGGACTATTTCAATGAGCAGTTCTTC. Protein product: CASEPPRDYFNEQFF.